The clone carrying this T cell receptor beta chain was observed a handful of times. Its antigen is currently unknown. V shed 3 bases, J shed 3 bases, and the junction held 6 bases outside the gene matches. Germline V gene lookup returns CDR1 SGHRS and CDR2 YFSETQ. The CDR3 is 16 residues long. The source of the sample is a study of T-cell memory formation after mild COVID-19. General study points: Some clones that responded were present in memory (sampled pre-infection), which suggests cross-reactive memory joined.

TCRdb analysed the 5' RACE reads with MiXCR anew, one entry per CDR3 protein. The sample lists some 100,000 distinct CDR3 sequences, approximately 12% occurring once. Sequenced material: PBMCs or a T cell subset sorted from them (not recorded which). This chain joins TRBV5-1 and TRBJ2-1; 10 nucleotides agree with TRBD1. The TCR sequence derives from a young man who had mild COVID-19 (a few samples of this study predate the infection). Cell type and time point are not known. DNA for the CDR3: TGCGCCAGCAGCTGGACAGGGGGTCCATTCTACAATGAGCAGTTCTTC. Amino acid sequence: CASSWTGGPFYNEQFF.